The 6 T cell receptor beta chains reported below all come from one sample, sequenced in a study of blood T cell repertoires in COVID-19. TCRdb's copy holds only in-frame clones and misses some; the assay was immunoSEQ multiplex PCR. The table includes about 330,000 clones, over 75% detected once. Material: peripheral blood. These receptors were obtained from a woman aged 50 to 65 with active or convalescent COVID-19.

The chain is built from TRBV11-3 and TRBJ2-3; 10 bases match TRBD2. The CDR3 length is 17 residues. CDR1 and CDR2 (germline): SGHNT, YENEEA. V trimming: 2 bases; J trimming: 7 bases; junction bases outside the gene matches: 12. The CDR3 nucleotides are TGTGCCAGCAGCTTATCTAGCGGGAGTCCTCTCGGGTATACGCAGTATTTT. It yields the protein CASSLSSGSPLGYTQYF.

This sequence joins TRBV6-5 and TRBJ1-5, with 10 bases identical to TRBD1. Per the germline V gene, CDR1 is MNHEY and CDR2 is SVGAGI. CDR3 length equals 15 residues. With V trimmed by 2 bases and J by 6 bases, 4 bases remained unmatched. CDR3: CASSYPGTGVQPQHF. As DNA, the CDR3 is TGTGCCAGCAGTTACCCCGGGACAGGGGTTCAGCCCCAGCATTTT.

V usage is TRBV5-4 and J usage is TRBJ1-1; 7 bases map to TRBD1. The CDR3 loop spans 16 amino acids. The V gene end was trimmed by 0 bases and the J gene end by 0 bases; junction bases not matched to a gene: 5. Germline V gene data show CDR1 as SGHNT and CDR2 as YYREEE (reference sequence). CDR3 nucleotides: TGTGCCAGCAGCTTGGGCCCCGACAGGGTGAACACTGAAGCTTTCTTT. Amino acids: CASSLGPDRVNTEAFF.

CDR3 residues: CASSLTAGGGAEAFF. CDR3 bases: TGCGCCAGCAGCCTGACGGCGGGAGGAGGGGCTGAAGCTTTCTTT. The V call is TRBV4-3, the J call TRBJ1-1; TRBD1 is a possible D gene (5 bases). Trimming stripped 4 bases from V and 6 bases from J, with 18 bases between. The germline V gene has CDR1 LGHNA and CDR2 YSLEER. The CDR3 spans 15 residues.

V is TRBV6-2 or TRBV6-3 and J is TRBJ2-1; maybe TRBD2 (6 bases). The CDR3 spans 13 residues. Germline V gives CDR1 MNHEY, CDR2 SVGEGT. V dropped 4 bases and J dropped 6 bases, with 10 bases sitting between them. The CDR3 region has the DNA TGTGCCAGCAGTTCGGCCGGGAGCAATGAGCAGTTCTTC. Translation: CASSSAGSNEQFF.

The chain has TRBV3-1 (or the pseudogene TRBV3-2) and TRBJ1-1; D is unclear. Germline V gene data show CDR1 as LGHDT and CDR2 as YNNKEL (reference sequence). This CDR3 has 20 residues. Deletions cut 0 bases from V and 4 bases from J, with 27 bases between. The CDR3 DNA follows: TGTGCCAGCAGCCAAGAAAAAGCGAGGACTCCTTGGGTCAAGGGCACTGAAGCTTTCTTT. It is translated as CASSQEKARTPWVKGTEAFF.